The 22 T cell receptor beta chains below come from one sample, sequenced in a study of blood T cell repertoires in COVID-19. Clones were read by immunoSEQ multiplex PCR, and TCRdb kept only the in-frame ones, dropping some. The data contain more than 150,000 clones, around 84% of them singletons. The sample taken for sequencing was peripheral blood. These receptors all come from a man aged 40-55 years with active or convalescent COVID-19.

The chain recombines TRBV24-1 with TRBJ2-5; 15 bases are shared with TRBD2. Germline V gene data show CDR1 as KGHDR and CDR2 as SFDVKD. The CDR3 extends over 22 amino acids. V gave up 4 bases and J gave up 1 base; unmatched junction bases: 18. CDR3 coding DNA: TGTGCCACCAGTGACCGAACTCCCGGAGGACTAGCGGGGGGGACTATCCAAGAGACCCAGTACTTC. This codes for CATSDRTPGGLAGGTIQETQYF.

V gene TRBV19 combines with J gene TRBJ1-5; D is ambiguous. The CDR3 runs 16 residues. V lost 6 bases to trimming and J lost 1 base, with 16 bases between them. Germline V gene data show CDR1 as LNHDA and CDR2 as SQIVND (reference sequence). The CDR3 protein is CASSHGVDVSNQPQHF. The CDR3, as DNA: TGTGCCAGTAGCCACGGGGTGGATGTCAGCAATCAGCCCCAGCATTTT. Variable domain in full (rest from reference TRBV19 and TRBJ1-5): DGGITQSPKYLFRKEGQNVTLSCEQNLNHDAMYWYRQDPGQGLRLIYYSQIVNDFQKGDIAEGYSVSREKKESFPLTVTSAQKNPTAFYLCASSHGVDVSNQPQHFGDGTRLSIL.

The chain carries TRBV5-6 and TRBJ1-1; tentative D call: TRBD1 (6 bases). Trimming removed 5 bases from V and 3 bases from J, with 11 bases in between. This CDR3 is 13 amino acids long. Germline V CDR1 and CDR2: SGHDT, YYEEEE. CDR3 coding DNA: TGTGCCAGCAGAAAGGACAGAGACACTGAAGCTTTCTTT. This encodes CASRKDRDTEAFF.

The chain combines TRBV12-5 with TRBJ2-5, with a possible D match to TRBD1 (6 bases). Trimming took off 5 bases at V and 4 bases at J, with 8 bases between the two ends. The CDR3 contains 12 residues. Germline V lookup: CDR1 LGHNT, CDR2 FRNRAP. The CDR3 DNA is TGTGCTAGTGGTAAAGGGGGAGAGACCCAGTACTTC. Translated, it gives CASGKGGETQYF.

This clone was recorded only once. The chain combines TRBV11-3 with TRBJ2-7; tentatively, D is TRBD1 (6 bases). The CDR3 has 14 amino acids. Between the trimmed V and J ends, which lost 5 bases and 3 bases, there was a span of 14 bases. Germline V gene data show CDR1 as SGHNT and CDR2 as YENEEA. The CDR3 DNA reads TGTGCCAGCAGCCCTACTGGACAGAACTACGAGCAGTACTTC. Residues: CASSPTGQNYEQYF.

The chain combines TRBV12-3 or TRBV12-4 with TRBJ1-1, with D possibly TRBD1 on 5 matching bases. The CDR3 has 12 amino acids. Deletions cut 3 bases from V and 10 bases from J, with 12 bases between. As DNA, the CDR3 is TGTGCCAGCAGTTTTACGGGGGGGGGAGCTTTCTTT. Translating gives CASSFTGGGAFF.

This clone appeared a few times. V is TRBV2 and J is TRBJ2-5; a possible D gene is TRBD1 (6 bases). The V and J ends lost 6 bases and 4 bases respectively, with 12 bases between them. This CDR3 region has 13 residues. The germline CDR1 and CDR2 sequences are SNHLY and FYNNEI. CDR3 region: CASSRGGVETQYF. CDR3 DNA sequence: TGTGCCAGCAGCCGAGGGGGTGTAGAGACCCAGTACTTC.

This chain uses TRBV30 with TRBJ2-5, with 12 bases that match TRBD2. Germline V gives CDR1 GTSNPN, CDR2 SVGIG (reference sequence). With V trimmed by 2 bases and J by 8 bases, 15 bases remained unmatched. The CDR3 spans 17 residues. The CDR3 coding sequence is TGTGCCTGGAGTCCTAGAGCGACTAGCGGGGGACTGTTAACCCAGTACTTC. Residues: CAWSPRATSGGLLTQYF. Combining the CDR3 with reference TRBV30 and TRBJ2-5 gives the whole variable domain SQTIHQWPATLVQPVGSPLSLECTVEGTSNPNLYWYRQAAGRGLQLLFYSVGIGQISSEVPQNLSASRPQDRQFILSSKKLLLSDSGFYLCAWSPRATSGGLLTQYFGPGTRLLVL.

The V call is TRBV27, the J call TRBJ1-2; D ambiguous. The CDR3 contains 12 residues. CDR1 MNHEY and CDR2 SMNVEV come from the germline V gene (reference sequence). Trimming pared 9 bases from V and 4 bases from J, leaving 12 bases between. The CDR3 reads CASHHSVYGYTF. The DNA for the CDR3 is TGTGCCAGTCACCACTCTGTCTATGGCTACACCTTC.

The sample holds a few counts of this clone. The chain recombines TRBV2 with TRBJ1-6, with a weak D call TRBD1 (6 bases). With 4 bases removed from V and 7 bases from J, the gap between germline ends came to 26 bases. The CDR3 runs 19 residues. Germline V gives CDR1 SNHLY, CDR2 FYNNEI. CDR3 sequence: CASSGGRDIFGAVNSPLHF. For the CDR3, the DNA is TGTGCCAGCAGTGGGGGCCGGGACATTTTCGGCGCGGTAAATTCACCCCTCCACTTT. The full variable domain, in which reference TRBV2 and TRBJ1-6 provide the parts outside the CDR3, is EPEVTQTPSHQVTQMGQEVILRCVPISNHLYFYWYRQILGQKVEFLVSFYNNEISEKSEIFDDQFSVERPDGSNFTLKIRSTKLEDSAMYFCASSGGRDIFGAVNSPLHFGNGTRLTVT.

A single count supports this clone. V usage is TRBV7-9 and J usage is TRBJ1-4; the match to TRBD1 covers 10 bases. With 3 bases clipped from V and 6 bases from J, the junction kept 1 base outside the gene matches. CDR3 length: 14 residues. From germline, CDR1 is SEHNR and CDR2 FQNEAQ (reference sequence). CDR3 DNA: TGTGCCAGCAGCTTCGGGACAGGGGATGAAAAACTGTTTTTT. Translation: CASSFGTGDEKLFF.

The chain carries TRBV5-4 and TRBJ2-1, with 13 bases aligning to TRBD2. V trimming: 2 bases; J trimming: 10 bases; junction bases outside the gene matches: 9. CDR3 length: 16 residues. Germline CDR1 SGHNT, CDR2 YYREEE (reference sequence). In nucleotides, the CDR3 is TGTGCCAGCAGCTTTCCTCTGACTAGCGGGGGGCGGGAGCAGTTCTTC. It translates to CASSFPLTSGGREQFF.

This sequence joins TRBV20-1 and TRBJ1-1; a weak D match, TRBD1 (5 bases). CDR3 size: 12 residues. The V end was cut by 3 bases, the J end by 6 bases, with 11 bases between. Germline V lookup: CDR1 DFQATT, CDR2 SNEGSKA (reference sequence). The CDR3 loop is CSASQGSAEAFF. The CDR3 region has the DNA TGCAGTGCTAGTCAGGGATCCGCTGAAGCTTTCTTT.

The DNA of the CDR3 is TGTGCCAGCAGTTCGACAGGAAACACTGAAGCTTTCTTT. Its translation is CASSSTGNTEAFF. J is TRBJ1-1 and V is TRBV5-8; tentative D call: TRBD1 (6 bases). CDR1 SGHTS and CDR2 YDEGEE come from the germline V gene. CDR3 length: 13 amino acids. The V end was cut by 5 bases, the J end by 2 bases, with 10 bases between.

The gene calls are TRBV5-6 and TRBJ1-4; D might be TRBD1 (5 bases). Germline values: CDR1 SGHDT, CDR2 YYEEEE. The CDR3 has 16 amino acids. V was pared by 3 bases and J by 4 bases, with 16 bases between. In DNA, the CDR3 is TGTGCCAGCAGCTCCTTTTGGGGCCGCGATAATGAAAAACTGTTTTTT. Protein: CASSSFWGRDNEKLFF.

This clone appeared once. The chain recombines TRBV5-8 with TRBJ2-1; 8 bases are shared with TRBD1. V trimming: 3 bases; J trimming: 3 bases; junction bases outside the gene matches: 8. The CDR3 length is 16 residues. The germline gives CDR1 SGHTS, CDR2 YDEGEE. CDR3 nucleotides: TGTGCCAGCAGCTCTGACAGGGGTTCGGGCTACAATGAGCAGTTCTTC. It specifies CASSSDRGSGYNEQFF.

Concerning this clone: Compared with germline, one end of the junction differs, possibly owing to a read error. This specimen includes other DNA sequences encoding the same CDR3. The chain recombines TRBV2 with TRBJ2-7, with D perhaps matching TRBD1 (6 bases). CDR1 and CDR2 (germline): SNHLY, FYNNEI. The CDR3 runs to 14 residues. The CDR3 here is CASSPRTVSYEQYF. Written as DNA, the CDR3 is TGTGCCAGCAGTCCCCGGACAGTCTCCTACGAACAGTACTTC. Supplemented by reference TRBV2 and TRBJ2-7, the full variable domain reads EPEVTQTPSHQVTQMGQEVILRCVPISNHLYFYWYRQILGQKVEFLVSFYNNEISEKSEIFDDQFSVERPDGSNFTLKIRSTKLEDSAMYFCASSPRTVSYEQYFGPGTRLTVT.

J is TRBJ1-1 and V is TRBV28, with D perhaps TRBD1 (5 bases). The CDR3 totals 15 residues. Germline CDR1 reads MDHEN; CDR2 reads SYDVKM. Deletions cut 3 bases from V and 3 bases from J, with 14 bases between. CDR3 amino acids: CASSLAAPRDTEAFF. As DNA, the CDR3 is TGTGCCAGCAGTTTGGCAGCTCCCAGGGACACTGAAGCTTTCTTT.

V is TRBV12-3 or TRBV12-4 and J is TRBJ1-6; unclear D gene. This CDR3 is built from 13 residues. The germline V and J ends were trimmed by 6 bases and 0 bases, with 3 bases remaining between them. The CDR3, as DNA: TGTGCCAGCAGCTTCTCCTATAATTCACCCCTCCACTTT. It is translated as CASSFSYNSPLHF.

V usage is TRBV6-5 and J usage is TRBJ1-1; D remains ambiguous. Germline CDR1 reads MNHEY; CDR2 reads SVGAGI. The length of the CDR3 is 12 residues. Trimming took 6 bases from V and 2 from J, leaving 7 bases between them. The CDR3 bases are TGTGCCAGCAGCCGGGATAACACTGAAGCTTTCTTT. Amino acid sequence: CASSRDNTEAFF.

The CDR3 here is CASSYTGLVRGETQYF. The CDR3 bases are TGTGCCAGCAGCTACACGGGACTAGTTCGGGGGGAGACCCAGTACTTC. The chain is built from TRBV5-4 and TRBJ2-5; TRBD2 matches 8 bases. The germline CDR1 and CDR2 sequences are SGHNT and YYREEE (reference sequence). CDR3 length equals 16 residues. The trim removed 3 bases at V and 5 bases at J, leaving 12 bases unmatched.

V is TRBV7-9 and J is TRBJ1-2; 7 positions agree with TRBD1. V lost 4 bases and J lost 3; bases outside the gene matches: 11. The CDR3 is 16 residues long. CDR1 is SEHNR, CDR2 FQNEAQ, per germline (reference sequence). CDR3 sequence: CASSSTPTGDDYGYTF. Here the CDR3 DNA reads TGTGCCAGCAGCTCTACCCCAACAGGGGACGACTATGGCTACACCTTC. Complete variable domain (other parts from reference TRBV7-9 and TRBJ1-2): DTGVSQNPRHKITKRGQNVTFRCDPISEHNRLYWYRQTLGQGPEFLTYFQNEAQLEKSRLLSDRFSAERPKGSFSTLEIQRTEQGDSAMYLCASSSTPTGDDYGYTFGSGTRLTVV.